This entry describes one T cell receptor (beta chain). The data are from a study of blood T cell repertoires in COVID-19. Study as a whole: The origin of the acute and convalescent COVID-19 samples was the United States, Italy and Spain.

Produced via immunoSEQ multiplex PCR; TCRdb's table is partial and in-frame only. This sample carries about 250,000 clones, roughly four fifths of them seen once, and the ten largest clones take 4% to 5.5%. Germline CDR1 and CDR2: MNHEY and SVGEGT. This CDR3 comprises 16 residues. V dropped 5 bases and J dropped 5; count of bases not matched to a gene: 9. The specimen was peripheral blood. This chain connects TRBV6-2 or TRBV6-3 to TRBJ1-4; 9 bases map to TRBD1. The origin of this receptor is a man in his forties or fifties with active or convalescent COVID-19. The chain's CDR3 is CASSGSTGTGNEKLFF. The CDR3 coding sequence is TGTGCCAGCAGTGGATCCACTGGGACAGGGAATGAAAAACTGTTTTTT.